This TCR beta chain originates from a study of cytomegalovirus exposure and HLA in healthy donors (dated by TCRdb to between 2016 and 2019). Background on the whole study: The roughly 650 repertoires of the first cohort and the 110 or so validation repertoires were produced on the same platform, according to a later analysis. The study aimed to test whether signatures of past pathogen exposure could be identified by cataloging public T cell receptors. In addition to the first cohort of 666 subjects, a separate validation cohort of around 110 different subjects was used. To predict cytomegalovirus infection status, the study brought together high-throughput TCR immunosequencing, statistical association of individual TCRs with disease status, and machine learning.

V was cut back by 1 base and J by 5 bases, leaving a gap of 8 bases between them. The germline V gene specifies SQVTM as CDR1 and ANQGSEA as CDR2. CDR3 length: 12 amino acids, cysteine to phenylalanine. Of all the DNA, just the CDR3 is kept, 36 bases in frame from base 1. To note about this clone: Its cognate antigen has yet to be identified. No much larger clone is present one base from it, and per-base qualities are unavailable.

Donors formed part of the validation cohort, which comprised 120 subjects and was distinct from the first cohort of some 700 subjects. Libraries were made using the immunoSEQ multiplex PCR assay. The study's own analysis went as follows. A statistical classification framework was built to diagnose cytomegalovirus status from the catalog of TCR beta chain sequences. TCRdb's version of the immuneACCESS table is confined to in-frame rearrangements and falls short of the full clone set. An unresolved V gene accounts for under half of the shortfall where checked; the remainder is of unknown origin. The DNA gave D and trimming, while V, J and clone size come from that table. This sample has 95,000 to 150,000 clones in its table, and around 90% of those were observed once. The ten largest clones take up 2% to 2.5% of the sample. The investigation overall reported the following: A total of 150 or so TCR beta chains were listed by the study as associated with cytomegalovirus. Across donors, most TCR sequences were observed very rarely, whereas some public TCRs were present in many individuals. In a later analysis, TCRs clustered in the first cohort were found to also tend to co-occur in the approximately 110 validation repertoires, with 94% of cluster scores above 0. Three of the identified cytomegalovirus-associated TCR beta chains were confirmed in vitro to be specific for cytomegalovirus antigens. The classifier was reported to diagnose cytomegalovirus status with high specificity and sensitivity in both the original cohort and the validation cohort. All 120 or so repertoires were used to score co-occurrence in the validation cohort in a later analysis, because that analysis had no HLA typing for the cohort. The authors suggested that the approach could potentially be extended to other disease states and immunological phenotypes.

The clonotype was recovered from a young woman in good health and CMV-seronegative. The V and J segments used are TRBV29-1 and TRBJ1-1, with no confident D gene call. Sequencing was performed on PBMCs. The DNA sequence is as follows: TGCAGCGTTGAAGGTGGCGGAACTGAAGCTTTCTTT. This yields the protein CSVEGGGTEAFF.